This TCR beta chain came from a study of control samples from healthy donors and cancer patients. Germline CDR1 is LNHDA and CDR2 is SQIVND (reference sequence). The CDR3 length is 14 residues. The V end was cut by 5 bases, the J end by 1 base, with 11 bases between. Assay used: immunoSEQ multiplex PCR; TCRdb lists only in-frame clones, some missing. The sample shows around 50,000 clones, around 85% of them seen only once. In its sample, this clone was seen once. The receptor was isolated from a woman in her forties or fifties with lung cancer. J is TRBJ1-1 and V is TRBV19; weak D call: TRBD1 (5 bases). Sequencing was carried out using PBMCs. The CDR3 protein is CASSLGTGNTEAFF. CDR3 bases: TGTGCCAGTAGTTTAGGGACGGGGAACACTGAAGCTTTCTTT.